These T cell receptor beta chains were read from a single sample in a study of OX40 agonist ivuxolimab in advanced cancers. The protocol was immunoSEQ multiplex PCR, while the TCRdb copy is restricted to in-frame clones and leaves out a portion. The sample records under 65,000 clones, just over 90% being singletons. The source material was CD4+ or CD8+ T cells sorted from blood, sampled in a trial of the OX40 agonist ivuxolimab. These receptor sequences come from an adult with an advanced solid tumor such as melanoma, head and neck, liver or kidney cancer. Each CDR3 is given with its conserved first and last residue.

CDR3aa,j_gene,v_gene
CASSRGQLKSYNSPLHF,TRBJ1-6,TRBV28
CASSSGTSGRETQYF,TRBJ2-5,TRBV27
CASRLGGLKQFF,TRBJ2-1,TRBV5-6
CASSLWGMDTGELFF,TRBJ2-2,TRBV5-1
CASSVRGYQETQYF,TRBJ2-5,TRBV5-1
CASKGISSTDTQYF,TRBJ2-3,TRBV25-1
CASSYSGGRTGELFF,TRBJ2-2,TRBV6-6
CASSSTRIRTGWDSGKETQYF,TRBJ2-5,TRBV5-1
CASSSTLPPLTGMRETQYF,TRBJ2-5,TRBV7-9
CASSLGKASGRAQETQYF,TRBJ2-5,TRBV7-9
CASSLWAGIPYNEQYF,TRBJ2-7,TRBV4-2
CASSQVGLAGTVRQYF,TRBJ2-7,TRBV14
CASSLAWRRETQYF,TRBJ2-5,TRBV5-1
CASSWSGTDTQYF,TRBJ2-3,TRBV11-3
CASRSSGYTF,TRBJ1-2,TRBV28
CASSLDSSGNTIYF,TRBJ1-3,TRBV7-3
CASSFELAYEQYF,TRBJ2-7,TRBV7-2
CSVDKGARTEAFF,TRBJ1-1,TRBV29-1
CASSLVERSYEQYF,TRBJ2-7,TRBV5-5
CASSLVQVGTQYF,TRBJ2-3,TRBV28
CASSIRNRGGTGELFF,TRBJ2-2,TRBV5-6
CASSLFGTGNTIYF,TRBJ1-3,TRBV7-2
CASSLDPGTEAFF,TRBJ1-1,TRBV11-3
CASSAWGGSSYNEQFF,TRBJ2-1,TRBV5-5
CASSLREGRGNEQFF,TRBJ2-1,TRBV6-1
CASRKGALGRQPQHF,TRBJ1-5,TRBV28
CASSLGPGGNQPQHF,TRBJ1-5,TRBV5-6
CASTSSEETQYF,TRBJ2-5,TRBV5-6
CASTFGTSGRYEQYF,TRBJ2-7,TRBV7-9
CASWFRDRGNQPQHF,TRBJ1-5,TRBV28
CASSLRTSGTDTQYF,TRBJ2-3,TRBV27
CASSRPTEAFF,TRBJ1-1,TRBV6-6
CASSLGDFSNQPQHF,TRBJ1-5,TRBV5-1
CTKETQYF,TRBJ2-5,TRBV6-6
CASSLAGVKDTQYF,TRBJ2-3,TRBV6-1
CASSLVSGAQGYF,TRBJ2-5,TRBV7-2
CASCTRVSGNSPLHF,TRBJ1-6,TRBV2
CASSYSILGNTEAFF,TRBJ1-1,TRBV6-5
CASSKGNYQETQYF,TRBJ2-5,TRBV28
CASSLAPDSGNYGYTF,TRBJ1-2,TRBV5-4
CASSFNSLYGYTF,TRBJ1-2,TRBV7-9
CASSEVLSNQPQHF,TRBJ1-5,TRBV6-1
CASSKSTTGELFF,TRBJ2-2,TRBV7-3
CASSEGTAKNIQYF,TRBJ2-4,TRBV10-1
CASSSLWDSTYEQYF,TRBJ2-7,TRBV28
CASSQGLAGRGTQYF,TRBJ2-3,TRBV4-1
CASSESGSGNTIYF,TRBJ1-3,TRBV10-1
CASSFYTEAFF,TRBJ1-1,TRBV5-6
CASSHSDRGAEAFF,TRBJ1-1,TRBV4-2
CASSIPRGGLSGANVLTF,TRBJ2-6,TRBV19
CASSLGGQAAGYGYTF,TRBJ1-2,TRBV7-2